This T cell receptor beta chain was identified during a study of T cells in Graves' hyperthyroidism and ophthalmopathy. Stable Graves' hyperthyroidism meant no ophthalmopathy progression within 18 months. Patients aged 18 to 65 had newly diagnosed hyperthyroidism lasting under 2 months. Uncontrolled infection, other autoimmune disease, pregnancy or lactation led to exclusion. This clonotype has at least ten counts. TCR beta CDR3 regions were amplified from RNA transcripts. During a first-round RT-PCR of the TCR CDR3, the HTBI primer set was used. MiXCR, applied by TCRdb to the multiplex PCR reads, yields one record per CDR3 protein. The data hold about 710,000 distinct CDR3 sequences, with roughly 15% observed a single time. The V segment lost 6 bases and the J segment 2 bases; nucleotides outside the gene matches: 7. Germline loops: CDR1 DFQATT, CDR2 SNEGSKA (reference sequence). The CDR3 extends over 13 amino acids.

Material for sequencing was blood. V gene TRBV20-1 combines with J gene TRBJ2-7, with TRBD1 matching over 7 bases. The sequence was collected from a man between 18 and 29 years old with Graves' hyperthyroidism. The CDR3 DNA reads TGCAGTGCCCGCCGGGACAGCCCCTACGAGCAGTACTTC. Encoded protein: CSARRDSPYEQYF.